This entry lists 15 T cell receptor beta chains sequenced from one sample in a study of cytomegalovirus exposure and HLA in healthy donors. The PCR had 60 Vbeta and 13 Jbeta primers. The data were produced by immunoSEQ multiplex PCR, yet TCRdb's version contains in-frame clones alone and is incomplete. The sample holds more than 140,000 clones, about 75% seen once. Sequenced: PBMCs. All receptors come from a male donor in good health and CMV-seronegative.

The chain recombines TRBV7-2 with TRBJ1-5; TRBD1 aligns across 10 bases. Losses at the gene ends were 5 bases for V and 2 bases for J; bases not matched to a gene: 3. The germline gives CDR1 SGHTA, CDR2 FQGNSA. The CDR3 contains 15 residues. CDR3: CASSRDRGGNQPQHF. The CDR3 nucleotides read TGTGCCAGCAGCAGGGACAGGGGTGGCAATCAGCCCCAGCATTTT.

This clone was detected only a few times. The junction departs from the called germline gene at one end, perhaps through a read error. The CDR3 coding sequence is TGTTCCAGCAGCGCCCAGGACAGCAATAATTCACCCCTCCACTTT. It codes for CSSSAQDSNNSPLHF. The chain employs TRBV7-9 and TRBJ1-6, with D maybe TRBD1 (6 bases). The germline V gene has CDR1 SEHNR and CDR2 FQNEAQ (reference sequence). CDR3 length equals 15 residues.

CDR3 residues: CAIRDSIGVNTEAFF. CDR3 nucleotide sequence: TGTGCCATCAGGGATTCTATTGGAGTGAACACTGAAGCTTTCTTT. The V and J genes are TRBV10-3 and TRBJ1-1; D gene ambiguous. This CDR3 spans 15 amino acids. Trimming pared 6 bases from V and 0 bases from J, leaving 14 bases between. Germline lookup yields CDR1 ENHRY and CDR2 SYGVKD.

This chain's CDR3 is CASSLGRGTDTQYF. CDR3 DNA: TGTGCCAGCAGTTTGGGCAGGGGCACAGATACGCAGTATTTT. This chain connects TRBV27 to TRBJ2-3; D is perhaps TRBD1 (5 bases). The V gene lost 3 bases and the J gene lost 1 base, with 8 bases spanning the gap. This CDR3 is 14 amino acids long. Germline V gene data show CDR1 as MNHEY and CDR2 as SMNVEV (reference sequence).

The chain couples TRBV7-2 to TRBJ1-1; a weak D match, TRBD1 (5 bases). V was pared by 4 bases and J by 4 bases, with 13 bases between. Germline V gives CDR1 SGHTA, CDR2 FQGNSA. The length of the CDR3 is 14 residues. The CDR3 sequence: CASSYQGGVTEAFF. The CDR3 DNA reads TGTGCCAGCAGCTACCAGGGTGGAGTCACTGAAGCTTTCTTT.

This chain joins TRBV11-2 and TRBJ2-5; 7 nucleotides align to TRBD1. CDR3 length equals 14 residues. Germline V CDR1 and CDR2: SGHAT, FQNNGV. V lost 5 bases, J lost 7 bases, and 10 bases stayed unmatched. The CDR3 loop is CASSVGQTPGTQYF. The CDR3 coding sequence is TGTGCCAGCAGCGTGGGACAGACCCCGGGGACCCAGTACTTC.

This sequence joins TRBV30 and TRBJ1-1, with TRBD1 as a possible D gene (6 bases). Looked up from germline, CDR1 is GTSNPN and CDR2 is SVGIG (reference sequence). V was pared by 0 bases and J by 5 bases, with 13 bases between. The CDR3 has 14 residues. The CDR3 region is CAWSVRWGLTEAFF. The DNA of the CDR3 is TGTGCCTGGAGTGTACGGTGGGGGCTAACTGAAGCTTTCTTT. The full variable domain, with the rest looked up from reference TRBV30 and TRBJ1-1, is SQTIHQWPATLVQPVGSPLSLECTVEGTSNPNLYWYRQAAGRGLQLLFYSVGIGQISSEVPQNLSASRPQDRQFILSSKKLLLSDSGFYLCAWSVRWGLTEAFFGQGTRLTVV.

The chain is built from TRBV6-5 and TRBJ2-1; the D gene is possibly TRBD1 (5 bases). The V end lost 4 bases, the J end lost 4 bases, and 14 bases lay between the germline ends. The germline gives CDR1 MNHEY, CDR2 SVGAGI. The length of the CDR3 is 15 residues. CDR3 DNA sequence: TGTGCCAGCAGTTCAGGGTCGACAGTTTACAATGAGCAGTTCTTC. Translating it yields CASSSGSTVYNEQFF.

The chain links TRBV7-2 to TRBJ1-4, with a possible D match to TRBD1 (5 bases). Germline V lookup: CDR1 SGHTA, CDR2 FQGNSA. The CDR3 spans 15 residues. With 5 bases removed from V and 6 bases from J, the gap between germline ends came to 16 bases. The CDR3 nucleotides are TGTGCCAGCAGCCCCAGTAGGGGTCTACATGAAAAACTGTTTTTT. Protein sequence: CASSPSRGLHEKLFF.

The V and J genes are TRBV7-8 and TRBJ2-7; possible D gene TRBD1, 6 bases. The CDR3 has 15 residues. Germline CDR1 and CDR2: SGHVS and FQNEAQ. V dropped 1 base and J dropped 2 bases, with 12 bases sitting between them. This CDR3 reads CASSLGQGFTYEQYF. CDR3 nucleotide sequence: TGTGCCAGCAGCTTAGGGCAGGGGTTCACCTACGAGCAGTACTTC.

The chain is built from TRBV18 and TRBJ2-7, with 7 nucleotides matching TRBD2. The CDR3 sequence is 16 residues long. V lost 6 bases, J lost 3 bases, and 14 bases stayed unmatched. Germline V gene sequence: CDR1 KGHSH, CDR2 LQKENI. The CDR3 DNA is TGTGCCAGCTCGCGCTTTTTAGCGGGTGAAGGCTACGAGCAGTACTTC. Its translation is CASSRFLAGEGYEQYF.

This sequence joins TRBV29-1 and TRBJ1-1, with 8 positions matching TRBD1. CDR3 length: 15 amino acids. The J segment lost 2 bases and the V segment lost 4 bases, leaving 9 bases of the junction unmatched. CDR1 and CDR2 from the germline V gene are SQVTM and ANQGSEA. CDR3 sequence reads: CSVADREGTNTEAFF. In DNA form, the CDR3 reads TGCAGCGTTGCGGACAGGGAGGGGACAAACACTGAAGCTTTCTTT.

This chain links TRBV7-8 with TRBJ2-3, with 7 bases lining up with TRBD1. The CDR3 consists of 16 residues. The ends lost 1 base at V and 5 bases at J; junction bases unmatched: 9. CDR1 is SGHVS, CDR2 FQNEAQ, per germline. The CDR3 loop reads CASSLDETGWGDTQYF. CDR3 in DNA: TGTGCCAGCAGCTTAGACGAGACAGGGTGGGGAGATACGCAGTATTTT.

V is TRBV4-3 and J is TRBJ1-4; a weak D match, TRBD1 (5 bases). V was clipped by 0 bases and J by 0 bases, with 11 bases between them. Germline CDR1 LGHNA, CDR2 YSLEER. This CDR3 is 17 amino acids long. CDR3 amino acids: CASSQDGWGATNEKLFF. CDR3 DNA: TGCGCCAGCAGCCAAGACGGGTGGGGGGCAACTAATGAAAAACTGTTTTTT.

V is TRBV21-1 and J is TRBJ2-1; the DNA was not compared with TRBD1, the D call given in the table. TRBV21-1 has pseudogene status. The CDR3 length is 14 residues. CDR3 protein: CASSPWTGVSEQFF. For the CDR3, the DNA is TGTGCCAGCAGCCCTTGGACAGGGGTCAGCGAGCAGTTCTTC.